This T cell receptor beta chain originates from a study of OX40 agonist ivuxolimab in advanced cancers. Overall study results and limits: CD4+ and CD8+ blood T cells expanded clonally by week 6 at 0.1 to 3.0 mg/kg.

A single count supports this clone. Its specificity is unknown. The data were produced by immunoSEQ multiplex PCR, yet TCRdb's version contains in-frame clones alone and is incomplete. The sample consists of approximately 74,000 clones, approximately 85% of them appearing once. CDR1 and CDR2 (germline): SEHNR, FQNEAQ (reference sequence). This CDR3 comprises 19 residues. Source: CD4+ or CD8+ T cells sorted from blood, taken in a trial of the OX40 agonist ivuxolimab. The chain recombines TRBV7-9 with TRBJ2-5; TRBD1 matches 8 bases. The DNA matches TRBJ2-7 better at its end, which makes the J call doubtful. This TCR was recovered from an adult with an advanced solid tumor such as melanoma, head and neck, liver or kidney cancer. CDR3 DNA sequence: TGTGCCAGCAGCTTAGGGTGGCAGGGGGCCGCCGCGATTATCTACGAGCAGTACTTC. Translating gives CASSLGWQGAAAIIYEQYF.